This T cell receptor beta chain was documented in a study of blood T cell repertoires in COVID-19. About the research overall: Material from acute and convalescent COVID-19 was sourced from the United States, Italy and Spain. Nucleic acid was either cDNA or gDNA, and it came from T cells, B-cell-depleted T cells, or PBMCs.

V gave up 3 bases and J gave up 3 bases; unmatched junction bases: 5. The CDR3 spans 16 residues. CDR1 and CDR2 (germline): LGHDT, YNNKEL (reference sequence). Original processing notes: Estimated nucleated cell counts came from reference gene primer amplification. TCRdb keeps only in-frame clones here, not all; method: immunoSEQ multiplex PCR. V and J calls and clone size come straight from that table; D and trimming were deduced from the DNA. The table includes under 170,000 clones, approximately 86% detected once. The clonotype comes from a man aged 70 or older with acute or convalescent COVID-19. The chain is built from TRBV3-1 (or the pseudogene TRBV3-2) and TRBJ2-5, with 12 bases fitting TRBD2. The sequenced material came from peripheral blood. The CDR3: CASSQTSGSLKETQYF. As DNA, the CDR3 is TGTGCCAGCAGCCAGACTAGCGGGAGTTTAAAAGAGACCCAGTACTTC.